This T cell receptor (beta chain) stems from a study of blood T cell repertoires in COVID-19. The CDR3 loop spans 14 amino acids. Methods used by the authors: Nucleated cell number was recorded as an estimate derived from reference gene primer amplification. Assay: immunoSEQ multiplex PCR; the TCRdb copy retains only in-frame clones and omits some. V, J and clone size reflect that table, while D and trimming were determined from the DNA. The data show roughly 370,000 clones, with around nine tenths seen just once and about 10% held by the top ten. Participant reports of clinical history set cohort assignment.

Sequencing was performed on PBMCs or T cells enriched from blood (not recorded which). V gene TRBV21-1 combines with J gene TRBJ1-2. TRBV21-1 is noted as a pseudogene. The TCR originated in a woman between 50 and 59 years old who had recovered from COVID-19. The CDR3 DNA sequence: TGTGCCAGCAGCAAACGGGAAGGGGAGGGCGGCTACACCTTC. Translating it yields CASSKREGEGGYTF.